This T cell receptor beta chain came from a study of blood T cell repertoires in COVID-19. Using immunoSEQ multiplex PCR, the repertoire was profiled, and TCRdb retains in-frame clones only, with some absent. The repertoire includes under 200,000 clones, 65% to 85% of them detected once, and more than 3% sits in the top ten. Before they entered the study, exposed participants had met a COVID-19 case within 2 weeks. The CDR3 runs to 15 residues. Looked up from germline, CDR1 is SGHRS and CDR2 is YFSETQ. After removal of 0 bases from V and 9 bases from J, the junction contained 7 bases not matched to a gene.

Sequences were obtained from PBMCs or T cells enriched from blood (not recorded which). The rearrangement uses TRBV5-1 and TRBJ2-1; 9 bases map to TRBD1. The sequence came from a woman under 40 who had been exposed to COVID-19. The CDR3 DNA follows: TGCGCCAGCAGCTTGGGGGGACAGGGTCATAGTGAGCAGTTCTTC. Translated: CASSLGGQGHSEQFF.